These T cell receptor beta chains were read from a single sample in a study of human T cells and chemical hapten exposure. One entry per CDR3 protein, called by TCRdb with MiXCR from the RACE reads. In the table there are hundreds of thousands of distinct CDR3 sequences, about 6% of which are singletons. This specimen was whole blood, taken in connection with sensitization to the hapten diphenylcyclopropenone (DPC). The receptors shown here come from a young woman with alopecia areata. Some clones in this sample may be carry-over from other donors' samples. Both conserved end residues are part of each CDR3. A D gene is named only where the DNA matches it firmly. A row's size may be missing; if present it is once, few, many or a size class.

TRBV3-1	.	.	TRBJ1-1	TGTGCCAGCAGCCCGGGAATCTCTGAAGCTTTCTTT	CASSPGISEAFF
TRBV27	.	.	TRBJ2-7	TGTGCCAGCAGTTTAGGGGCCGCCTACGAGCAGTACTTC	CASSLGAAYEQYF
TRBV7-8	few	.	TRBJ1-4	TGTGCCAGCAGCTTAGTAGGAGGGGTACATGAAAAACTGTTTTTT	CASSLVGGVHEKLFF
TRBV7-2	many	.	TRBJ1-6	TGTGCCAGCAGCTTAGGTCCGGTTCGCGGTTCACCCCTCCACTTT	CASSLGPVRGSPLHF
TRBV19	.	.	TRBJ2-1	TGTGCCAGTAGTATGGTGGGGGGGCTCGACAATGAGCAGTTCTTC	CASSMVGGLDNEQFF
TRBV7-9	.	.	TRBJ1-2	TGTGCCAGCAGCTTAAGCCCGACAGTAGCGTATGGCTACACCTTC	CASSLSPTVAYGYTF
TRBV3-1	.	.	TRBJ2-7	TGTGCCAGCAGCCAAGTTGTAACAGGGAGTACCTACGAGCAGTACTTC	CASSQVVTGSTYEQYF
TRBV6-2/TRBV6-3	many	.	TRBJ1-2	TGTGCCAGCAGTTACCCTTCCGATGGCTACACCTTC	CASSYPSDGYTF
TRBV6-2/TRBV6-3	.	.	TRBJ1-1	TGTGCCAGCACTCGAGACGGCGGCACTGAAGCTTTCTTT	CASTRDGGTEAFF
TRBV28	few	.	TRBJ1-1	TGTGCCAGCAGTCAAATCGCCGCAGACACTGAAGCTTTCTTT	CASSQIAADTEAFF
TRBV12-3/TRBV12-4	few	.	TRBJ1-2	TGTGCCAGCAGCTCCTTGGGGGAGTCACGGGTCTATGGCTACACCTTC	CASSSLGESRVYGYTF
TRBV5-1	many	.	TRBJ1-1	TGCGCCAGCAGCTTGATCCTACTGGGCACTGAAGCTTTCTTT	CASSLILLGTEAFF
TRBV6-1	few	.	TRBJ1-2	TGTGCCAGCCCTGGGGGGTTGGCAGGGTGGTTGCAGGGCTACACCTTC	CASPGGLAGWLQGYTF
TRBV10-3	.	.	TRBJ1-5	TGTGCCATCAGTGCCGGCACCAATCAGCCCCAGCATTTT	CAISAGTNQPQHF
TRBV6-6	few	.	TRBJ2-7	TGTGCCAGCAGTTATGGGCAGGGAGTCTCCTACGAGCAGTACTTC	CASSYGQGVSYEQYF
TRBV6-4	many	.	TRBJ1-1	TGTGCCAGCACCCCCGGTGTAGGCGATAACACTGAAGCTTTCTTT	CASTPGVGDNTEAFF
TRBV5-6	few	TRBD1	TRBJ1-2	TGTGCCAGCAGCGAGGGGGCTAATAACTATGGCTACACCTTC	CASSEGANNYGYTF
TRBV10-3	many	.	TRBJ2-3	TGTGCCATCAGTCAGGGTCGGGTCACAGATACGCAGTATTTT	CAISQGRVTDTQYF